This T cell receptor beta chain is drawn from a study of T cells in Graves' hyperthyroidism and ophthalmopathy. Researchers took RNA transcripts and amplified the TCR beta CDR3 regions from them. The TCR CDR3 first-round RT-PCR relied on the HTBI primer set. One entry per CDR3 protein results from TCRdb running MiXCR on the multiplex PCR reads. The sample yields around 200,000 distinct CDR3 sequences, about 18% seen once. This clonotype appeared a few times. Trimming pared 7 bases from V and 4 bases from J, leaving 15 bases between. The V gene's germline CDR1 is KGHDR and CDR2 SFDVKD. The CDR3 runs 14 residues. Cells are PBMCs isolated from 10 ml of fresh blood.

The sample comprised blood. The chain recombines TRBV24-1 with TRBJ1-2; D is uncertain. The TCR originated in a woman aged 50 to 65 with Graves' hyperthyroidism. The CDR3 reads CATSTAAETYGYTF. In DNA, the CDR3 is TGTGCCACCAGCACGGCCGCAGAGACCTATGGCTACACCTTC.